The entry below gives a single TCR beta chain sequence along with its context. Germline CDR1 reads SGDLS; CDR2 reads YYNGEE. There are 15 residues in the CDR3. V lost 5 bases, J lost 1 base, and 7 bases stayed unmatched. This record belongs to a study of blood T cell repertoires in COVID-19. Study in general: COVID-19 samples, acute and convalescent, were from the United States, Italy and Spain. T cells, B-cell-depleted T cells, or PBMCs supplied cDNA or gDNA.

In the source study's methods: Estimated nucleated cell counts came from reference gene primer amplification. Produced via immunoSEQ multiplex PCR; TCRdb's table is partial and in-frame only. That table is the source of V, J and clone size, and D and trimming were worked out from the DNA. The sample records some 200,000 clones, around 87% being singletons. Sequenced input: peripheral blood. The chain is built from TRBV9 and TRBJ2-3; 7 positions agree with TRBD1. The clonotype comes from a man aged 40-49 years with active or convalescent COVID-19. The CDR3 region has the DNA TGTGCCAGCAGTCGGTGGGACAGTCGCACAGATACGCAGTATTTT. This codes for CASSRWDSRTDTQYF.